One and the same sample provided the 2 T cell receptor beta chains below, sequenced in a study of regulatory T cells in long-lasting Graves disease. Specified time point: newly diagnosed GD, antithyroid drugs for less than 3 months. PBMCs were the source of the RNA used for TCR sequencing. Combining iRepertoire HTBI primers with Arm-PCR of CDR3 regions, the authors built TCR beta libraries. TCRdb passed the multiplex PCR reads through MiXCR, listing each CDR3 protein once. Of approximately 400,000 distinct CDR3 sequences detected, 15% appear once; the ten largest clones hold under 9%. These data were also reused for a study on T cells in Graves' hyperthyroidism and ophthalmopathy.

The starting material was peripheral blood mononuclear cells (PBMCs), obtained at new diagnosis, from a patient treated with antithyroid drugs. The receptors come from a woman between 40 and 50 years old with Graves disease.

This clonotype was detected many times. The chain recombines TRBV7-9 with TRBJ2-3, with D possibly being TRBD2 (6 bases). This CDR3 has 14 residues. V gave up 11 bases and J gave up 2 bases, with 17 bases separating them. Germline CDR1 SEHNR, CDR2 FQNEAQ (reference sequence). CDR3 residues: CAYGGVDITDTQYF. CDR3 nucleotide sequence: TGTGCCTATGGAGGGGTTGATATCACAGATACGCAGTATTTT.

This clonotype has a handful of counts. V is TRBV28 and J is TRBJ2-6; D possibly corresponds to TRBD1 (6 bases). The V gene's germline CDR1 is MDHEN and CDR2 SYDVKM. The CDR3 loop spans 18 amino acids. The V end lost 5 bases, the J end lost 0 bases, and 17 bases lay between the germline ends. CDR3 sequence reads: CASSPRAGAFSGANVLTF. The CDR3 region has the DNA TGTGCCAGCAGTCCCCGAGCAGGGGCATTCTCTGGGGCCAACGTCCTGACTTTC.